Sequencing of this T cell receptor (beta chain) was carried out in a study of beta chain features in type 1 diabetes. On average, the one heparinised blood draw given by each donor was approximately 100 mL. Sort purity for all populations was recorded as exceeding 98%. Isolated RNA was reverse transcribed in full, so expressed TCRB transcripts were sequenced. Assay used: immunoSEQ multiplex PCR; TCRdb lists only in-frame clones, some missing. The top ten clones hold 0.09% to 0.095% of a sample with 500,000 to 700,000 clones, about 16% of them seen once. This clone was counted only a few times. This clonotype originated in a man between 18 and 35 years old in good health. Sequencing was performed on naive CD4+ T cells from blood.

The CDR3 sequence is CATSRDRTKNSPLHF. The CDR3 bases are TGTGCCACCAGCAGAGACCGGACAAAGAATTCACCCCTCCACTTT. V gene TRBV15 combines with J gene TRBJ1-6, with a weak D call TRBD1 (5 bases). V shed 0 bases and J shed 7 bases, with 10 bases lying between them. This CDR3 comprises 15 residues. Germline V lookup: CDR1 LNHNV, CDR2 YYDKDF (reference sequence).